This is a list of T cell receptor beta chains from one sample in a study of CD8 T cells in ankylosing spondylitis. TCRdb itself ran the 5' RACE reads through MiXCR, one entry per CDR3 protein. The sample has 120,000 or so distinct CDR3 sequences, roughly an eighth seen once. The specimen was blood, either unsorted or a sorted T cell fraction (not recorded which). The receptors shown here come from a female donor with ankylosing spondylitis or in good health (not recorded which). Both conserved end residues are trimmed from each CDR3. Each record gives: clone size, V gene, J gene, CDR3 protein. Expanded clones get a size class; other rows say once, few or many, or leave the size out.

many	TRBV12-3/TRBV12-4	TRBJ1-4	ASSTMLGLLNEKLF
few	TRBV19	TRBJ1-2	ASSRQPRANYGYT
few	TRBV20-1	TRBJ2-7	SGAGTSFYEQY
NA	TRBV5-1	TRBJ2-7	TSSLFRTGIYGNYEQY
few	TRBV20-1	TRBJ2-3	SAGPRVGGNADTQY
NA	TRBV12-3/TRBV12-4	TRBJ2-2	ASHDRGDRGVRANTGELF
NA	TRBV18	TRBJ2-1	ASSQGTSGGFEQF
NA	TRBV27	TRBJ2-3	ASSTRGVTDTQY
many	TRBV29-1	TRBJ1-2	SVATFGGAAYGYT
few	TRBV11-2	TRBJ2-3	ASSSGQSTQY
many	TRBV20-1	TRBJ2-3	SAQYLGLAGGITDTQY
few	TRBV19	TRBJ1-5	ASSAVPTSNQPQH
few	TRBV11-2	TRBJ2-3	ASSLDGTGTSGADTQY
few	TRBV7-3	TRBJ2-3	ASSFSGGWTDTQY
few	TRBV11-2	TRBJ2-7	ASSRRLAGGWSSYEQY
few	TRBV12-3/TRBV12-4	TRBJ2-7	ASSLGGSVSYEQY
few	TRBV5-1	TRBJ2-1	ASSFPPGTNEQF
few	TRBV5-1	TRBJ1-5	ASRAGQDNQPQH
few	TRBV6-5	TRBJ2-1	ASSYSPSLGVYNEQF
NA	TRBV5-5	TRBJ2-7	ASSLALGQAYEQY
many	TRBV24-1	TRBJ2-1	ATSDNRGRNNEQF
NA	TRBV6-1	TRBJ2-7	ASSEDVRSYEQY
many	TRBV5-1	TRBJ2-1	ASSLAGTGPTPDNEQF
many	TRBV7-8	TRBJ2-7	ASSLRDSGTTPGRQY
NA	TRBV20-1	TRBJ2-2	SARQTGTTNTGELF
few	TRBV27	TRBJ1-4	ASSSAGQSSPTNEKLF
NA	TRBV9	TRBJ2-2	ASSPTSGEGTGELF
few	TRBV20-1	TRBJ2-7	SARGLVSGGEQY
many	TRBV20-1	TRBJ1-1	SARYQLNTEAF
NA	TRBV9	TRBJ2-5	ASSPWDNQETQY
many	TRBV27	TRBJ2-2	ASSSTAVSGELF
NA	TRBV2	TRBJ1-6	ASSEVSAGGSPLH
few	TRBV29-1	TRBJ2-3	SGGQRGTDTQY
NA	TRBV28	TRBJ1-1	ASSLTRGPSTEAF
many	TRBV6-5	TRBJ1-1	ASSYSKLVGRAF
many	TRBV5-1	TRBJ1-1	ASTGTQNTEAF
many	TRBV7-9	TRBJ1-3	ASSRDSTSGNTIY
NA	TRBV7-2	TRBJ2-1	ASSPRERGYNEQF
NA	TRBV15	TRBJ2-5	ATSSRFPSGGIQETQY